Following are 30 T cell receptor beta chains from one sample sequenced in a study of T cells in women clearing cervical HPV infection. Sequencing used immunoSEQ multiplex PCR; TCRdb keeps in-frame clones, though not all of them. Seen in this sample are 25,000 to 35,000 clones; the ten most common clones hold about 6.8%. Material: blood buffy coat. The receptors were gathered from a woman between 18 and 75 years old with a cervical HPV16 infection that either progressed to CIN3+ or cleared (not recorded which).

About this clone: The CDR3 goes on 3 residues after the read ends, and that part is filled in from the germline J gene. The chain recombines TRBV7-2 with TRBJ2-2, with 7 nucleotides matching TRBD1. V shed 3 bases and J 4 bases; nucleotides not matched to a gene: 5. Per germline, CDR1 SGHTA and CDR2 FQGNSA. CDR3 length: 15 amino acids. The CDR3 protein is CASSFGTASTGELFF. CDR3 DNA (partial): TGTGCCAGCAGCTTTGGGACAGCGAGCACCGGGGAG.

Remarks on this clone: The CDR3 extends 3 residues past the end of the read, so its final part is completed from the germline J gene. The chain combines TRBV19 with TRBJ1-2; TRBD1 agrees at 8 bases. The germline V gene has CDR1 LNHDA and CDR2 SQIVND (reference sequence). The CDR3 spans 13 residues. Unmatched junction bases numbered 8, after V lost 10 bases and J lost 4 bases. CDR3 region: CATRTGSTYGYTF. The sequenced CDR3 bases are TGTGCCACTCGGACAGGGAGTACCTATGGC.

As regards this clone: The read stops 3 residues short of the end of the CDR3; the missing end is completed from the germline J gene. V is TRBV5-8 and J is TRBJ2-7; 8 bases agree with TRBD1. Germline assignment: CDR1 SGHTS and CDR2 YDEGEE. The CDR3 loop spans 13 amino acids. Trimming took 3 bases from V and 6 from J; bases not matched to a gene: 5. CDR3 protein: CASSWDRMGEQYF. Incomplete CDR3 DNA: TGTGCCAGCAGCTGGGACAGGATGGGCGAG.

In the case of this clone: The CDR3 end lies 3 residues beyond the end of the read and is filled in from the germline J gene. V is TRBV6-1 and J is TRBJ1-5; D is possibly TRBD1 (5 bases). Per the germline V gene, CDR1 is MNHNS and CDR2 is SASEGT. The CDR3 loop spans 15 amino acids. V lost 1 base and J 6 bases, leaving 13 bases between the germline ends. This CDR3 is CASSEVGAKLQPQHF. Partial CDR3 DNA: TGTGCCAGCAGTGAAGTAGGGGCAAAGCTTCAGCCC.

Comment on this clone: The DNA ends 3 residues before the CDR3 does, and the rest of the CDR3 is filled in from the germline J gene. The chain has TRBV2 and TRBJ2-3, with 9 positions matching TRBD2. The CDR3 spans 13 residues. From germline, CDR1 is SNHLY and CDR2 FYNNEI. The CDR3 sequence: CASMAGGLETQYF. The CDR3 DNA, read in part, is TGTGCCAGCATGGCGGGGGGGCTTGAGACG.

With respect to this clone: The read comes to an end 3 residues before the CDR3 does, leaving the germline J gene to fill in the end. The chain recombines TRBV5-1 with TRBJ2-3; perhaps TRBD1 as D (6 bases). CDR1 is SGHRS and CDR2 is YFSETQ in the germline V gene. The CDR3 is made up of 14 amino acids. Trimming cost V 4 bases and J 5 bases, with 14 bases left between them. Incomplete CDR3 DNA: TGCGCCAGCAGCCCAAGAATACAGGGAGATACG. As protein: CASSPRIQGDT. The CDR3 as a whole reads CASSPRIQGDTQYF.

As concerns this clone: The read comes to an end 3 residues before the CDR3 does, leaving the germline J gene to fill in the end. The chain joins TRBV11-1 to TRBJ2-5; 7 bases align to TRBD1. The CDR3 totals 15 residues. CDR1 and CDR2 from the germline V gene are SGHAT and FQDESV (reference sequence). Losses at the gene ends were 3 bases for V and 2 bases for J; bases not matched to a gene: 6. The CDR3 loop reads CASSLDRPSQETQYF. CDR3 bases read: TGTGCCAGCAGCTTGGACAGGCCCTCACAAGAGACC. The full variable domain, with the rest looked up from reference TRBV11-1 and TRBJ2-5, is EAEVAQSPRYKITEKSQAVAFWCDPISGHATLYWYRQILGQGPELLVQFQDESVVDDSQLPKDRFSAERLKGVDSTLKIQPAELGDSAMYLCASSLDRPSQETQYFGPGTRLLVL.

Concerning this clone: The DNA ends 3 residues before the CDR3 does, and the rest of the CDR3 is filled in from the germline J gene. The chain carries TRBV2 and TRBJ1-1; TRBD1 agrees at 10 bases. The germline gives CDR1 SNHLY, CDR2 FYNNEI. This CDR3 comprises 16 residues. Germline trimming cut 4 bases from V and 0 bases from J; bases unmatched to any gene: 5. The CDR3 sequence: CASSGDRGGMNTEAFF. The DNA read from the CDR3 is TGTGCCAGCAGTGGGGACAGGGGAGGGATGAACACTGAA.

To note about this clone: The CDR3 end falls 3 residues outside the read, so it is completed with the germline J gene. V usage is TRBV7-8 and J usage is TRBJ2-4; tentatively, D is TRBD2 (6 bases). CDR1 is SGHVS and CDR2 is FQNEAQ in the germline V gene. There are 14 residues in the CDR3. This CDR3 is CASSLDGGNYGQYF. The CDR3 bases that were read are TGTGCCAGCAGCTTAGACGGGGGAAACTATGGT.

A remark on this clone: The read stops 3 residues short of the end of the CDR3; the missing end is completed from the germline J gene. The chain recombines TRBV19 with TRBJ1-5; 9 bases fit TRBD1. V lost 3 bases, J lost 6 bases, and 6 bases stayed unmatched. CDR1 is LNHDA and CDR2 is SQIVND in the germline V gene (reference sequence). This CDR3 spans 15 amino acids. The CDR3 DNA, read in part, is TGTGCCAGTAGTATCACAGGGGGCGGAATTCAGCCC. Protein sequence: CASSITGGGIQP. The complete CDR3 reads CASSITGGGIQPQHF.

As regards this clone: The sequence runs out 3 residues before the end of the CDR3; the remainder is reconstructed from the germline J gene. The genes are TRBV5-6 and TRBJ2-3, with no clear D. V gave up 2 bases and J gave up 2 bases, with 6 bases separating them. Germline assignment: CDR1 SGHDT and CDR2 YYEEEE. CDR3 length: 13 amino acids. CDR3 region: CASSFPNTDTQYF. The covered CDR3 bases are TGTGCCAGCAGCTTTCCAAACACAGATACG.

On this clone: The CDR3 extends 3 residues past the end of the read, so its final part is completed from the germline J gene. J is TRBJ1-2 and V is TRBV20-1, with D hard to call. Trimming stripped 5 bases from V and 0 bases from J, with 16 bases between. CDR3 length: 15 residues. Germline V lookup: CDR1 DFQATT, CDR2 SNEGSKA (reference sequence). CDR3 bases read: TGCAGTGCTGCCAACTCAGGAGCGGCTAACTATGGC. Its translation: CSAANSGAANYG. The CDR3 as a whole reads CSAANSGAANYGYTF.

A note on this clone: Read coverage stops 3 residues before the CDR3 terminus; the germline J gene supplies the remainder. The chain has TRBV19 and TRBJ1-5, with 8 positions matching TRBD1. The V segment lost 6 bases and the J segment 6 bases; nucleotides outside the gene matches: 10. The CDR3 has 15 residues. CDR1 and CDR2 from the germline V gene are LNHDA and SQIVND (reference sequence). This CDR3 is CASRGGQAGFQPQHF. Partial CDR3 DNA: TGTGCCAGTAGAGGGGGACAGGCTGGATTTCAGCCC.

Worth noting for this clone: From the germline J gene comes the end of the CDR3, since the read stops 3 residues before it. The rearrangement uses TRBV5-1 and TRBJ2-7; D is perhaps TRBD1 (5 bases). The germline gives CDR1 SGHRS, CDR2 YFSETQ. The CDR3 totals 13 residues. Trimming removed 1 base from V and 6 bases from J, with 11 bases in between. The sequenced part of the CDR3 DNA is TGCGCCAGCAGCTTGTTAGGGGTCGGCGAG. Its protein product is CASSLLGVGE. The entire CDR3 is CASSLLGVGEQYF.

Of note for this clone: The read halts 3 residues ahead of the CDR3 end, with the missing end drawn from the germline J gene. J is TRBJ2-7 and V is TRBV28; TRBD2 agrees at 9 bases. The CDR3 has 15 residues. Germline trimming cut 4 bases from V and 3 bases from J; bases unmatched to any gene: 7. In germline, CDR1 is MDHEN, CDR2 SYDVKM. The sequenced CDR3 bases are TGTGCCAGCAGTTCCCTTAGCGGGAGTCTCTACGAG. It codes for CASSSLSGSLYE. The entire CDR3 protein is CASSSLSGSLYEQYF.

CDR3 sequence reads: CASSRDIGETQYF. The CDR3 bases that were read are TGTGCCAGTAGCCGGGACATTGGAGAGACC. J is TRBJ2-5 and V is TRBV19, with TRBD1 as a possible D gene (6 bases). The read gets to within 3 residues of the CDR3 end, and the germline J gene fills in the rest. Trimming removed 6 bases from V and 4 bases from J, with 12 bases in between. CDR1 is LNHDA, CDR2 SQIVND, per germline (reference sequence). This CDR3 contains 13 residues.

With respect to this clone: The read gets to within 3 residues of the CDR3 end, and the germline J gene fills in the rest. J is TRBJ2-1 and V is TRBV18; TRBD2 matches at 14 bases. V lost 3 bases and J lost 2; bases outside the gene matches: 3. CDR1 and CDR2 from the germline V gene are KGHSH and LQKENI. The CDR3 runs to 17 residues. CDR3 in amino acids: CASSPRLAGGTYNEQFF. CDR3 DNA, as far as it was read: TGTGCCAGCTCACCGAGACTAGCGGGAGGGACCTACAATGAG.

With regard to this clone: The sequenced fragment ends 3 residues before the CDR3 boundary, so the rest is inferred from the germline J gene. The chain links TRBV2 to TRBJ1-2; D perhaps matches TRBD1 (5 bases). Germline V gene sequence: CDR1 SNHLY, CDR2 FYNNEI. CDR3 length equals 15 residues. The CDR3 DNA, read in part, is TGTGCCAGCAGGAATGGCGGGGGGTTAATGGGGGAC. Its protein product is CASRNGGGLMGD. The full CDR3 protein reads CASRNGGGLMGDYTF.

Details on this clone: Read coverage stops 3 residues before the CDR3 terminus; the germline J gene supplies the remainder. The V call is TRBV28, the J call TRBJ2-7; 8 bases fit TRBD2. The CDR3 loop spans 16 amino acids. With V trimmed by 2 bases and J by 0 bases, 6 bases remained unmatched. The germline gives CDR1 MDHEN, CDR2 SYDVKM. The CDR3: CASSLEGGGSSYEQYF. The sequenced CDR3 bases are TGTGCCAGCAGTTTAGAAGGCGGGGGGAGCTCCTACGAG.

A word on this clone: Read coverage stops 3 residues before the CDR3 terminus; the germline J gene supplies the remainder. V gene TRBV18 combines with J gene TRBJ2-5; 8 bases are a match to TRBD2. The CDR3 loop spans 16 amino acids. Germline loops: CDR1 KGHSH, CDR2 LQKENI. V shed 1 base and J 2 bases; nucleotides not matched to a gene: 6. This chain's CDR3 is CASSPLIPSGQETQYF. The covered CDR3 bases are TGTGCCAGCTCACCACTAATTCCTAGCGGGCAAGAGACC.

Of note for this clone: The CDR3 end falls 3 residues outside the read, so it is completed with the germline J gene. The J gene is TRBJ2-7, the V gene TRBV5-4; a weak D match, TRBD2 (6 bases). Germline assignment: CDR1 SGHNT and CDR2 YYREEE (reference sequence). V shed 1 base and J shed 2 bases, with 13 bases lying between them. This CDR3 spans 15 amino acids. The sequenced CDR3 bases are TGTGCCAGCAGCTTGAACCCGGGACTTACCTACGAG. Amino acids: CASSLNPGLTYE. The complete CDR3 protein is CASSLNPGLTYEQYF.

As for this clone: The observed sequence ends 3 residues before the CDR3 terminus, with the missing tail filled in from the germline J gene. This chain connects TRBV7-2 to TRBJ2-3; 7 bases match TRBD2. This CDR3 is 14 amino acids long. V shed 5 bases and J 2 bases; nucleotides not matched to a gene: 4. From germline, CDR1 is SGHTA and CDR2 FQGNSA. The CDR3 here is CASSLGLVTDTQYF. CDR3 bases read: TGTGCCAGCAGCCTTGGACTAGTCACAGATACG. The full variable domain, its missing parts supplied by reference TRBV7-2 and TRBJ2-3, is GAGVSQSPSNKVTEKGKDVELRCDPISGHTALYWYRQSLGQGLEFLIYFQGNSAPDKSGLPSDRFSAERTGGSVSTLTIQRTQQEDSAVYLCASSLGLVTDTQYFGPGTRLTVL.

With regard to this clone: The read is 3 residues too short to cover the CDR3 end, so that end is filled in from the germline J gene. V is TRBV2 and J is TRBJ2-3; no clear D gene. The CDR3 runs 15 residues. Germline CDR1 reads SNHLY; CDR2 reads FYNNEI. The V end lost 7 bases, the J end lost 8 bases, and 22 bases lay between the germline ends. The chain's CDR3 is CASKGSELSLSTQYF. The sequenced part of the CDR3 DNA is TGTGCCAGCAAAGGATCGGAACTAAGCTTGAGTACG.

On this clone itself: The sequenced fragment ends 3 residues before the CDR3 boundary, so the rest is inferred from the germline J gene. The chain couples TRBV2 to TRBJ2-3; the match to TRBD2 covers 7 bases. Germline V gene lookup returns CDR1 SNHLY and CDR2 FYNNEI. Trimming at V came to 7 bases and at J to 4 bases, leaving 11 bases not matched to a gene. The CDR3 covers 15 residues. CDR3 DNA (partial): TGTGCCAGCATGGTGTGGGGGGGGTACCCAGATACG. Translated: CASMVWGGYPDT. The complete CDR3 sequence is CASMVWGGYPDTQYF.

About this clone: The read is 3 residues too short to cover the CDR3 end, so that end is filled in from the germline J gene. The chain has TRBV16 and TRBJ1-1; D is perhaps TRBD1 (5 bases). Germline values: CDR1 KGHSY, CDR2 FQNENV. This CDR3 is built from 16 residues. V lost 2 bases and J lost 4, with 17 bases in between. CDR3 in amino acids: CASSQQLGGSGTEAFF. Partial CDR3 DNA: TGTGCCAGCAGCCAACAGCTTGGGGGGTCGGGCACTGAA. The variable domain in full, with the rest retrieved from reference TRBV16 and TRBJ1-1, is GEEVAQTPKHLVRGEGQKAKLYCAPIKGHSYVFWYQQVLKNEFKFLISFQNENVFDETGMPKERFSAKCLPNSPCSLEIQATKLEDSAVYFCASSQQLGGSGTEAFFGQGTRLTVV.

On this clone: The missing CDR3 end, 3 residues past where the read stops, is filled in from the germline J gene. V is TRBV30 and J is TRBJ1-1; no definite D call. The CDR3 is made up of 11 amino acids. V lost 4 bases, J lost 6 bases, and 9 bases lay in between. Germline CDR1 and CDR2: GTSNPN and SVGIG (reference sequence). The CDR3 DNA, read in part, is TGTGCCTGGACGGAGGCGGCTGAA. Protein product: CAWTEAAE. The whole CDR3 is CAWTEAAEAFF. The whole variable domain, filled in from reference TRBV30 and TRBJ1-1, reads SQTIHQWPATLVQPVGSPLSLECTVEGTSNPNLYWYRQAAGRGLQLLFYSVGIGQISSEVPQNLSASRPQDRQFILSSKKLLLSDSGFYLCAWTEAAEAFFGQGTRLTVV.

As for this clone: The read finishes 3 residues shy of the CDR3 end, and the germline J gene is used to complete it. The V gene is TRBV7-2, the J gene TRBJ2-3; the D gene is possibly TRBD2 (7 bases). The CDR3 loop spans 14 amino acids. Germline-derived CDR1 and CDR2 are SGHTA and FQGNSA. The sequenced part of the CDR3 DNA is TGTGCCAGCAGTTCAAGGGGGGGCAATCAGCCG. This gives the protein CASSSRGGNQP. The whole CDR3 sequence is CASSSRGGNQPQYF.

For this clone: The read ends 3 residues shy of where the CDR3 ends; the end is completed using the germline J gene. V usage is TRBV30 and J usage is TRBJ2-3, with TRBD2 identical over 9 bases. Germline loops: CDR1 GTSNPN, CDR2 SVGIG (reference sequence). The CDR3 totals 14 residues. The CDR3 bases that were read are TGTGCCTGGACTAGCGGGGTAAACCAAGAGACG. This sequence encodes CAWTSGVNQET. The entire CDR3 is CAWTSGVNQETQYF.

As to this clone: The read ends 3 residues shy of where the CDR3 ends; the end is completed using the germline J gene. This rearrangement joins TRBV7-9 to TRBJ1-2; possibly TRBD1 for D (6 bases). Germline CDR1 is SEHNR and CDR2 is FQNEAQ (reference sequence). The length of the CDR3 is 15 residues. CDR3 amino acids: CASSLQGSVYNDYTF. The CDR3 bases that were read are TGTGCCAGCAGCTTACAGGGGAGTGTATACAATGAC.

As to this clone: The read stops 3 residues short of the end of the CDR3; the missing end is completed from the germline J gene. This chain uses TRBV6-1 with TRBJ2-7; possibly TRBD1 for D (6 bases). CDR3 length: 14 amino acids. CDR1 and CDR2 (germline): MNHNS, SASEGT. With 1 base removed from V and 4 bases from J, the gap between germline ends came to 11 bases. Partial CDR3 DNA: TGTGCCAGCAGTGAAGGGACAGCATTTTACGAG. Translation: CASSEGTAFYE. The entire CDR3 is CASSEGTAFYEQYF.